This entry features one TCR beta chain sequence. What it binds is unknown. This record belongs to a study of cytotoxic CD8 clonotypes in ibrutinib-treated CLL. As for the study in general: Patients: roughly 11 relapsed/refractory, approximately 15 treatment-naive, some 18 IGHV unmutated.

Depth targeted 1 in 200,000 to 1 in 1 million T cells, averaging 10x coverage per clonotype. Profiling relied on immunoSEQ multiplex PCR, and the TCRdb table lists in-frame clones only, not all of them. Found here are roughly 54,000 clones, around three fifths of them singletons; the top ten hold 25% to 30%. Trimming cost V 3 bases and J 5 bases; bases outside gene matches: 4. Per germline, CDR1 SGHVS and CDR2 FQNEAQ. The CDR3 is 13 residues long. Study results and limitations: Elevated clonality accompanied ibrutinib response, with a return toward baseline values at progression.

Sample: PBMCs, taken after 24 months of ibrutinib treatment. The chain links TRBV7-8 to TRBJ2-7; 7 nucleotides match TRBD1. The clonotype comes from a human donor with chronic lymphocytic leukemia. CDR3 region: CASSLLGGHEQYF. DNA of the CDR3: TGTGCCAGCAGCTTGTTAGGGGGCCACGAGCAGTACTTC. The entire variable domain, with the rest obtained from reference TRBV7-8 and TRBJ2-7, is as follows: GAGVSQSPRYKVAKRGQDVALRCDPISGHVSLFWYQQALGQGPEFLTYFQNEAQLDKSGLPSDRFFAERPEGSVSTLKIQRTQQEDSAVYLCASSLLGGHEQYFGPGTRLTVT.